This T cell receptor beta chain emerged from a study of CD8+CD57+ T cells in acquired aplastic anemia. All patients picked for sequencing had shown, by flow cytometry, an expansion of CD8+CD57+ cells. The use of genomic DNA as template underpinned the TCR beta VDJ and CDR3 profiling. TCRdb re-derived calls from the reads in MiXCR, one entry per CDR3 protein. The repertoire holds around 150,000 distinct CDR3 sequences, with 40% to 60% as singletons. Concerning this clonotype itself: Its antigen is not identified.

Whole-study findings and limits: In common between the patients and the controls were approximately 28 CD8+ CDR3 sequences. Between patients and controls, CD8+ Simpson's diversity did not vary significantly.

The TCR sequence derives from a human donor with aplastic anemia. The sample taken for sequencing was sorted CD4+, CD8+, or CD8+CD57+ T cells (not recorded which) from PBMCs.

For the CDR3, the DNA is TGCGCCAGCAGCCAAGAGATGCCCGGGGGGAACACTGAAGCTTTCTTT. It is translated as CASSQEMPGGNTEAFF. The rearrangement links TRBV4-1 to TRBJ1-1; D is perhaps TRBD1 (5 bases). Germline V gives CDR1 MGHRA, CDR2 YSYEKL. Trimming stripped 0 bases from V and 1 base from J, with 12 bases between. The CDR3 is made up of 16 amino acids.